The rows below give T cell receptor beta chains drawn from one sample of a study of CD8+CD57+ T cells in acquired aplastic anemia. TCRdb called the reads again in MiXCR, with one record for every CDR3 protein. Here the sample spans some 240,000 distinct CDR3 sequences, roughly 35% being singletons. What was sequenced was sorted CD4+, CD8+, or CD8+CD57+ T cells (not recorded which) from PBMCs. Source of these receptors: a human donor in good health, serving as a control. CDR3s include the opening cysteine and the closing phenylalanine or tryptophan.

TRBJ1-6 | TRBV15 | CATSRGTGLDSPLHF
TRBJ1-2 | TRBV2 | CASSATYGYTF
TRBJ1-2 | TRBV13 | CASSSGLNYGYTF
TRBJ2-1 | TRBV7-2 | CASSLGGGVVHEQFF
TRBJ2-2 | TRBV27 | CASSFLDTGELFF
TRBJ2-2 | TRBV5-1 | CASSLGLLNSGELFF
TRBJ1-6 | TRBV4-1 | CASKITDRENSPLHF
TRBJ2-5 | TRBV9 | CASSVGRQETQYF
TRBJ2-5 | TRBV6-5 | CASSYRRQETQYF
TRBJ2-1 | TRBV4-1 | CASSGKRSKLLPNEQFF
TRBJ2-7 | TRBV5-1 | CASSWTGISYEQYF
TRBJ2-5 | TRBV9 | CASSLGLAGAGTQYF
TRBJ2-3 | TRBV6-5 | CASSSSADTQYF
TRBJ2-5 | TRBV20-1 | CSAIRGGGETQYF
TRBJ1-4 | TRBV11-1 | CASRLRWDLRGEKLFF
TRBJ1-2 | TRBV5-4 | CAFTGTGNYYEGYTF
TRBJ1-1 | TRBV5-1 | CASSLRGGTGGNTEAFF
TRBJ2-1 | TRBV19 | CASSIDMDLAYNEQFF
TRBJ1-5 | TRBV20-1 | CSARDYPLAQGNQPQHF
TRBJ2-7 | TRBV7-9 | CASSYSQGALGEQYF
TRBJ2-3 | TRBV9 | CASSVVYSGSTDTQYF
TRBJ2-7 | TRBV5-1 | CASSRGTGVFEQYF
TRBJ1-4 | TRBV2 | CASSRDLNEKLFF
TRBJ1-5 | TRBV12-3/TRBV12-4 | CASKGTALQPQHF
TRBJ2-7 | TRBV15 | CATSRGLGQGGLEQYF
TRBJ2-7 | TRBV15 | CATRRQGQTYEQYF
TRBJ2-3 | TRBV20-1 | CSARAATSRADTQYF
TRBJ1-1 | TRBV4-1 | CASSPLVAIEAFF
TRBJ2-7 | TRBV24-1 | CATSDGKQGSPYEQYF
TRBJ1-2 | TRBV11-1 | CASSADSNYGYTF
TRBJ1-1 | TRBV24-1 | CATSVTGRTEAFF
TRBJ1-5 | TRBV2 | CASTQSNSNQPQHF
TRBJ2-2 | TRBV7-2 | CASSLSGGRELFF
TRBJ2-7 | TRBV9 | CASSVGLYQTGYEQYF
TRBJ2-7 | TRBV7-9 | CASSLKGRAYEQYF
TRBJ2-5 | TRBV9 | CASSVSHQETQYF
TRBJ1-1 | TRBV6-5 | CASSYARDGTEAFF
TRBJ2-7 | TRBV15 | CATSRDLPWGASGYEQYF
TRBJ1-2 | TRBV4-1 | CASGQEGALLVYGYTF
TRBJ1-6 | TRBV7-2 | CASRSGLLGGSPLHF
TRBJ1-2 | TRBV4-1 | CASSQDVTVVGYTF
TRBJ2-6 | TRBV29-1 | CSVAASSSGANVLTF
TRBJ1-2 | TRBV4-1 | CASSHLQGGLGGYTF
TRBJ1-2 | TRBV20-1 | CSAWTGGNYGYTF
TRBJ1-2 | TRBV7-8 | CASSLWGTYGYTF
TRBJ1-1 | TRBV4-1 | CASSFREFHGNTEAFF
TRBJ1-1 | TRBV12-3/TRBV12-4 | CASSLEQGLTEAFF
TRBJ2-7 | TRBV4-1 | CASSQLGDKSYEQYF
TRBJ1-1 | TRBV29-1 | CSVEVDGNTEAFF